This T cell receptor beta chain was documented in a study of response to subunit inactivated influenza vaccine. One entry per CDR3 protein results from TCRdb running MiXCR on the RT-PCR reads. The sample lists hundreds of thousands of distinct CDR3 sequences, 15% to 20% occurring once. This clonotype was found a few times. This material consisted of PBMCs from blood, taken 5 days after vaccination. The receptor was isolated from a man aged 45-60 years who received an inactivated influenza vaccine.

CDR3 amino acids: CASSFTTGSPGELFF. The CDR3 DNA follows: TGTGCCAGCAGTTTTACCACAGGTTCCCCCGGGGAGCTGTTTTTT. The rearrangement links TRBV6-5 to TRBJ2-2, with D maybe TRBD1 (5 bases). The CDR3 has 15 residues. The V gene lost 4 bases and the J gene lost 6 bases, with 15 bases spanning the gap. Germline V gives CDR1 MNHEY, CDR2 SVGAGI.